The 31 T cell receptor beta chains below were found in one sample sequenced in a study of T cells in Graves' hyperthyroidism and ophthalmopathy. The source material, RNA transcripts, was used to amplify TCR beta CDR3 regions. The TCR CDR3 first-round RT-PCR relied on the HTBI primer set. Each CDR3 protein is one row after TCRdb ran MiXCR on the multiplex PCR reads. The profile covers hundreds of thousands of distinct CDR3 sequences, with roughly 40% appearing a single time and 7.5% to 9.5% taken by the ten largest. Material for sequencing was blood. The source of these receptors is a man in his late teens or twenties with Graves' hyperthyroidism.

The V call is TRBV19, the J call TRBJ2-2, with a tentative D call TRBD1 (6 bases). CDR3 length: 14 residues. Looked up from germline, CDR1 is LNHDA and CDR2 is SQIVND (reference sequence). Trimming cost V 8 bases and J 7 bases, with 17 bases left between them. The CDR3 DNA sequence: TGTGCCAGTGGGGTTTGGGGGCTTGGCGGGGAGCTGTTTTTT. Protein: CASGVWGLGGELFF.

CDR3 loop: CASSLGGTGSHNQPQHF. In nucleotides, the CDR3 is TGCGCCAGCAGCTTGGGCGGGACAGGGAGCCACAATCAGCCCCAGCATTTT. The genes are TRBV5-1 and TRBJ1-5; 9 bases match TRBD1. The CDR3 spans 17 residues. The trim removed 0 bases at V and 3 bases at J, leaving 7 bases unmatched. Germline V gene lookup returns CDR1 SGHRS and CDR2 YFSETQ.

The chain recombines TRBV2 with TRBJ1-5; a weak D match, TRBD1 (6 bases). CDR3 size: 16 residues. Between the trimmed V and J ends, which lost 5 bases and 5 bases, there was a span of 19 bases. Germline V CDR1 and CDR2: SNHLY, FYNNEI. The CDR3 protein is CASSLEGPGEDQPQHF. For the CDR3, the DNA is TGTGCCAGCAGTTTGGAGGGGCCAGGGGAGGATCAGCCCCAGCATTTT.

The V call is TRBV2, the J call TRBJ1-2; D might be TRBD1 (5 bases). The CDR3 sequence is 14 residues long. Germline V CDR1 and CDR2: SNHLY, FYNNEI. V was pared by 6 bases and J by 7 bases, with 18 bases between. The CDR3 is CASRAGTPGRGYTF. DNA for the CDR3: TGTGCCAGCAGAGCCGGGACCCCGGGCCGTGGCTACACCTTC.

V and J are TRBV5-4 and TRBJ2-5; tentatively, D is TRBD1 or TRBD2 (6 bases each). The CDR3 has 15 residues. V was cut by 4 bases and J by 1 base, with 14 bases left in between. Germline lookup yields CDR1 SGHNT and CDR2 YYREEE (reference sequence). The CDR3 DNA reads TGTGCCAGCAGCCACAGGGTGGGGGGCCAAGAGACCCAGTACTTC. It is translated as CASSHRVGGQETQYF. Full variable domain (rest looked up from reference TRBV5-4 and TRBJ2-5): ETGVTQSPTHLIKTRGQQVTLRCSSQSGHNTVSWYQQALGQGPQFIFQYYREEENGRGNFPPRFSGLQFPNYSSELNVNALELDDSALYLCASSHRVGGQETQYFGPGTRLLVL.

In regard to this clonotype: Its ends do not fully match the called genes, so a read error is possible. The J gene is TRBJ1-5, the V gene TRBV2; D is unclear. Germline V gene data show CDR1 as SNHLY and CDR2 as FYNNEI. The CDR3 contains 19 residues. CDR3: CASSEAVLAGSSYNEPQHF. For the CDR3, the DNA is TGTGCCAGCAGTGAAGCTGTGCTAGCGGGAAGCTCCTACAATGAGCCCCAGCATTTT.

This clonotype was counted between two and nine times. The chain employs TRBV25-1 and TRBJ1-6, with D unclear. V lost 2 bases, J lost 9 bases, and 17 bases lay in between. The CDR3 length is 16 residues. Germline CDR1 MGHDK, CDR2 SYGVNS. CDR3 loop: CASSEESRGVGSPLHF. DNA for the CDR3: TGTGCCAGCAGTGAAGAGTCCCGGGGAGTGGGTTCACCCCTCCACTTT. The whole variable domain, remainder taken from reference TRBV25-1 and TRBJ1-6, is EADIYQTPRYLVIGTGKKITLECSQTMGHDKMYWYQQDPGMELHLIHYSYGVNSTEKGDLSSESTVSRIRTEHFPLTLESARPSHTSQYLCASSEESRGVGSPLHFGNGTRLTVT.

As concerns this clonotype: At one boundary the junction diverges from the germline segment, which might be a read error. This sequence joins TRBV5-4 and TRBJ1-3; 7 bases line up with TRBD1. The CDR3 spans 21 residues. Germline loops: CDR1 SGHNT, CDR2 YYREEE (reference sequence). The CDR3 DNA reads TGTGCCAGCAGCTTTGGAAGTCCGGGGACAGATGGGCCTTCTGTTGGAAACACCATGTATTTT. It encodes CASSFGSPGTDGPSVGNTMYF.

With regard to this clonotype: A much more abundant neighbour one base away suggests this may be a read error. The rearrangement joins TRBV7-2 to TRBJ1-5, with D unclear. CDR3 size: 12 residues. The germline V gene has CDR1 SGHTA and CDR2 FQGNSA. In DNA, the CDR3 is TGTGCCAGCGGCTTAGGAAACGAGCCCCAGCATTTT. Protein sequence: CASGLGNEPQHF.

This clonotype was detected a few times. The chain joins TRBV27 to TRBJ2-7; possibly TRBD1 or TRBD2 for D (5 bases each). Germline V gene data show CDR1 as MNHEY and CDR2 as SMNVEV (reference sequence). The CDR3 is 13 residues long. Trimming left V 5 bases short and J 6 bases short, with 14 bases between. CDR3 in amino acids: CASSAGTLLEQYF. The DNA for the CDR3 is TGTGCCAGCAGTGCCGGGACGCTCCTCGAGCAGTACTTC.

This clonotype was seen at least ten times. The chain has TRBV25-1 and TRBJ1-6; 9 nucleotides match TRBD1. With 4 bases clipped from V and 10 bases from J, the junction kept 5 bases outside the gene matches. The germline V gene has CDR1 MGHDK and CDR2 SYGVNS. CDR3 length: 14 amino acids. Written as DNA, the CDR3 is TGTGCCAGCAGTGTGGGGACAGGGAACTCACCCCTCCACTTT. It yields the protein CASSVGTGNSPLHF.

Turning to this clonotype: Being one base from a much bigger clone, this may be a read error. The gene calls are TRBV20-1 and TRBJ1-1, with a tentative D call TRBD1 (5 bases). CDR1 and CDR2 from the germline V gene are DFQATT and SNEGSKA (reference sequence). The CDR3 totals 11 residues. The CDR3 spells CGAIEGLAAFF. In DNA, the CDR3 is TGCGGTGCTATCGAGGGGCTCGCGGCTTTCTTT.

This chain joins TRBV4-1 and TRBJ1-6; no clear D gene. Germline V CDR1 and CDR2: MGHRA, YSYEKL. The CDR3 covers 13 residues. The germline V and J ends were trimmed by 4 bases and 9 bases, with 10 bases remaining between them. In DNA, the CDR3 is TGCGCCAGCAGCCCCGGGATAACTTCACCCCTCCACTTT. This translates into CASSPGITSPLHF.

This sequence joins TRBV20-1 and TRBJ1-1; TRBD1 agrees at 9 bases. Germline CDR1 DFQATT, CDR2 SNEGSKA (reference sequence). V was clipped by 0 bases and J by 5 bases; unmatched bases: 7. The CDR3 is 15 amino acids. DNA of the CDR3: TGCAGTGCTAGAGAAGACACAGGGGGCCGGACTGAAGCTTTCTTT. Its translation is CSAREDTGGRTEAFF.

This chain joins TRBV29-1 and TRBJ1-2; 9 positions match TRBD1. Germline V gene lookup returns CDR1 SQVTM and CDR2 ANQGSEA. The CDR3 spans 15 residues. Trimming removed 6 bases from V and 4 bases from J; junction bases left unmatched: 12. This chain's CDR3 is CSVAHGGQGSYGYTF. CDR3 DNA: TGCAGCGTCGCTCACGGGGGACAGGGTTCCTATGGCTACACCTTC. Full variable domain (outside the CDR3, taken from reference TRBV29-1 and TRBJ1-2): SAVISQKPSRDICQRGTSLTIQCQVDSQVTMMFWYRQQPGQSLTLIATANQGSEATYESGFVIDKFPISRPNLTFSTLTVSNMSPEDSSIYLCSVAHGGQGSYGYTFGSGTRLTVV.

This clonotype has just a few counts. The rearrangement uses TRBV20-1 and TRBJ2-7, with D perhaps TRBD2 (5 bases). Germline V CDR1 and CDR2: DFQATT, SNEGSKA (reference sequence). This CDR3 contains 15 residues. V gave up 5 bases and J gave up 1 base, with 18 bases separating them. The CDR3 spells CSALQLKRTSYEQYF. The CDR3 bases are TGCAGTGCTCTCCAACTTAAGCGGACTTCCTACGAGCAGTACTTC.

The chain links TRBV29-1 to TRBJ2-5; no firm D call. V was trimmed by 4 bases and J by 4 bases, leaving 7 bases between them. The V gene's germline CDR1 is SQVTM and CDR2 ANQGSEA. This CDR3 region has 11 residues. CDR3 in amino acids: CSVVTAETQYF. The CDR3 DNA is TGCAGCGTTGTAACGGCAGAGACCCAGTACTTC.

Concerning this clonotype itself: One end of the junction does not line up with germline, which may come from a read error. The rearrangement joins TRBV19 to TRBJ2-7; 8 bases are shared with TRBD1. In germline, CDR1 is LNHDA, CDR2 SQIVND (reference sequence). The CDR3 has 14 amino acids. The CDR3 region has the DNA TGCGCCAGCAGCCGGGGGACAGGCTCCTACGAGCAGTACTTC. This translates into CASSRGTGSYEQYF. The full variable domain, rest sourced from reference TRBV19 and TRBJ2-7, is DGGITQSPKYLFRKEGQNVTLSCEQNLNHDAMYWYRQDPGQGLRLIYYSQIVNDFQKGDIAEGYSVSREKKESFPLTVTSAQKNPTAFYLCASSRGTGSYEQYFGPGTRLTVT.

V is TRBV20-1 and J is TRBJ2-7; TRBD2 agrees at 7 bases. V was pared by 1 base and J by 3 bases, with 9 bases of the junction left unmatched. The CDR3 extends over 15 amino acids. Germline assignment: CDR1 DFQATT and CDR2 SNEGSKA (reference sequence). The CDR3 region has the DNA TGCAGTGCTAGAGGGAGACTAGCCTCCGGCTACGAGCAGTACTTC. The encoded protein is CSARGRLASGYEQYF.

Notes on this clonotype: A read error may account for a junction end that differs from germline. Written as DNA, the CDR3 is TGTGCCAGCAGCCTCGGGCAGCGTGGCCGGGAGCGGTACTTC. It codes for CASSLGQRGRERYF. V gene TRBV11-2 combines with J gene TRBJ2-7; the D gene is possibly TRBD2 (6 bases). CDR1 is SGHAT and CDR2 is FQNNGV in the germline V gene. CDR3 length equals 14 residues.

The chain recombines TRBV7-6 with TRBJ2-7; D may be TRBD2 (5 bases). The germline V gene encodes CDR1 SGHVS and CDR2 FNYEAQ. The CDR3 is 15 residues long. As DNA, the CDR3 is TGTGCTAGACCCTCTCAGCGGATAAGCTCCTACGAGCAGTACTTC. It is translated as CARPSQRISSYEQYF.

This clonotype was seen more than once but under ten times. CDR3: CSSGSQNTGELFF. The CDR3 nucleotides are TGCAGCTCCGGGTCCCAGAACACCGGGGAGCTGTTTTTT. J is TRBJ2-2 and V is TRBV29-1; D is ambiguous. Between the trimmed V and J ends, which lost 8 bases and 1 base, there was a span of 11 bases. This CDR3 comprises 13 residues. Germline values: CDR1 SQVTM, CDR2 ANQGSEA.

Regarding this clonotype: This may come from a read error, since a much larger clone is one base off. The CDR3 is CVSSLGHRSGNTIYF. The CDR3 nucleotides read TGCGTCAGCAGCTTGGGACACCGCTCTGGAAACACCATATATTTT. J is TRBJ1-3 and V is TRBV5-1, with D perhaps matching TRBD1 (6 bases). Germline CDR1 and CDR2: SGHRS and YFSETQ. The CDR3 is 15 amino acids.

This clonotype was found a few times. This CDR3 reads CASSLSSGSGYTF. CDR3 sequence (DNA): TGTGCCAGCAGTTTATCATCAGGGTCTGGCTACACCTTC. This sequence joins TRBV27 and TRBJ1-2; weak D call: TRBD1 (5 bases). CDR1 MNHEY and CDR2 SMNVEV come from the germline V gene (reference sequence). V was pared by 0 bases and J by 7 bases, with 9 bases between. The CDR3 is 13 residues long.

The table lists this clonotype with a count of one. The chain is built from TRBV24-1 and TRBJ2-1, with 9 bases identical to TRBD1. Per germline, CDR1 KGHDR and CDR2 SFDVKD. The junction had 6 bases not matched to a gene; V was cut back by 3 bases and J by 7 bases. This CDR3 is built from 15 residues. The CDR3 DNA sequence: TGTGCCACCAGTGATCCCCGGGACAGGGAAAATGAGCAGTTCTTC. It codes for CATSDPRDRENEQFF.

This clonotype was observed many times. The rearrangement uses TRBV19 and TRBJ1-5; D might be TRBD1 (5 bases). V dropped 7 bases and J dropped 4 bases, with 23 bases sitting between them. Germline CDR1 and CDR2: LNHDA and SQIVND (reference sequence). The CDR3 sequence is 17 residues long. CDR3 residues: CASTVRSWGEANQPQHF. The CDR3 DNA is TGTGCCAGTACGGTCCGGAGTTGGGGGGAAGCAAATCAGCCCCAGCATTTT.

Remarks on this clonotype: Being one base from a much bigger clone, this may be a read error. The chain carries TRBV11-2 and TRBJ1-1; D call uncertain. This CDR3 spans 14 amino acids. V lost 7 bases and J lost 0, with 12 bases in between. Germline loops: CDR1 SGHAT, CDR2 FQNNGV. The CDR3 protein is CASNHGRMNTEAFF. The CDR3 nucleotides are TGTGCCAGCAACCACGGACGGATGAACACTGAAGCTTTCTTT.

This clonotype was detected only a few times. The J gene is TRBJ2-5, the V gene TRBV9; D is unclear. Trimming took off 0 bases at V and 1 base at J, with 10 bases between the two ends. The CDR3 is 15 residues long. The germline V gene has CDR1 SGDLS and CDR2 YYNGEE. The CDR3 region has the DNA TGTGCCAGCAGCGTAGAAGGTAGCAGCCAAGAGACCCAGTACTTC. Encoded protein: CASSVEGSSQETQYF.

This sequence joins TRBV29-1 and TRBJ1-1, with 8 positions matching TRBD1. Germline V CDR1 and CDR2: SQVTM, ANQGSEA. This CDR3 region has 13 residues. J gave up 4 bases and V 8 bases, and 9 bases lay outside the gene matches. DNA for the CDR3: TGCAGCCTGGACAGGGCAGGAGGCACTGAAGCTTTCTTT. It is translated as CSLDRAGGTEAFF.

The chain couples TRBV20-1 to TRBJ1-5; 8 bases are shared with TRBD1. With 3 bases clipped from V and 6 bases from J, the junction kept 10 bases outside the gene matches. The CDR3 totals 15 residues. Germline CDR1 is DFQATT and CDR2 is SNEGSKA (reference sequence). Here the CDR3 DNA reads TGCAGTGCTAGGGGCACAGGGGGGAGGGGTCAGCCCCAGCATTTT. This codes for CSARGTGGRGQPQHF.

This clonotype was counted at least ten times. The chain employs TRBV7-9 and TRBJ1-1; D is uncertain. Germline V gene lookup returns CDR1 SEHNR and CDR2 FQNEAQ (reference sequence). The CDR3 is made up of 14 amino acids. The V gene lost 5 bases and the J gene lost 4 bases, with 14 bases spanning the gap. In DNA form, the CDR3 reads TGTGCCAGCAGCCTGCCGGTTGGCGGCACTGAAGCTTTCTTT. Its translation is CASSLPVGGTEAFF.